Listed below are T cell receptor beta chains from one sample, sequenced in a study of blood T cell repertoires in COVID-19. The protocol was immunoSEQ multiplex PCR, while the TCRdb copy is restricted to in-frame clones and leaves out a portion. The table records approximately 150,000 clones, about four fifths of them present only once. The sequenced sample was peripheral blood. All receptors derive from a young man with COVID-19, enrolled during active disease. Each CDR3 is given with its conserved first and last residue. D genes are given only for firm matches. Rows may omit the clone size; those that give it use once, few, many or a size class.

d_call,clone_size,j_call,v_call,cdr3_nt,cdr3_aa
TRBD1,-,TRBJ2-7,TRBV19,TGTGCCAGTAGTTCAGGGGACAGGGACTACGAGCAGTACTTC,CASSSGDRDYEQYF
TRBD2,-,TRBJ2-2,TRBV27,TGTGCCAGCAGCATGCGGGGAGGGGCCGGTCGGGAGCTGTTTTTT,CASSMRGGAGRELFF
TRBD1,-,TRBJ2-1,TRBV14,TGTGCCAGCAGCCAAGGAGAGAAAGTAGACAGGGAAACCTACAATGAGCAGTTCTTC,CASSQGEKVDRETYNEQFF
-,-,TRBJ1-6,TRBV19,TGTGCCAGTAGTATGGAGGGGAATTCACCCCTCCACTTT,CASSMEGNSPLHF
-,-,TRBJ1-1,TRBV6-2/TRBV6-3,TGTGCCAGCAGTTTCCCCAGTGAAGCTTTCTTT,CASSFPSEAFF
TRBD1,-,TRBJ1-1,TRBV5-5,TGTGCCAGCAGCTCCAGGACAGGGACGAACACTGAAGCTTTCTTT,CASSSRTGTNTEAFF
-,-,TRBJ1-5,TRBV19,TGTGCCAGTAGAACAGGGCTTTGGAGCAATCAGCCCCAGCATTTT,CASRTGLWSNQPQHF
-,-,TRBJ2-2,TRBV19,TGTGCCAGTAGTGACCCGGGACTCACCGGGGAGCTGTTTTTT,CASSDPGLTGELFF
TRBD2,-,TRBJ2-2,TRBV6-5,TGTGCCAGCGCCCTCGAGCGGGAGAGCACCGGGGAGCTGTTTTTT,CASALERESTGELFF
TRBD2,-,TRBJ2-5,TRBV7-8,TGTGCCAGCAGCTCGGGACTAGTTAGAGAGACCCAGTACTTC,CASSSGLVRETQYF
-,-,TRBJ1-4,TRBV5-8,TGTGCCAGCAGCTTGGGGTGGGCTATACGGCCAAGCCGGGAAAAACTGTTTTTT,CASSLGWAIRPSREKLFF
TRBD1,once,TRBJ1-2,TRBV6-5,TGTGCCAGCAGTTACTCGTGGACAGGGGAAAACTATGGCTACACCTTC,CASSYSWTGENYGYTF
-,-,TRBJ1-1,TRBV19,TGTGCCAGTAGAACTACAGGGAGCACTGAAGCTTTCTTT,CASRTTGSTEAFF
-,once,TRBJ2-7,TRBV27,TGTGCCAGCAGGAAAGATTTGGCCCATTTCTTACTAGGGTACGAGCAGTACTTC,CASRKDLAHFLLGYEQYF
-,-,TRBJ1-2,TRBV29-1,TGCAGCGTTGAGGCAACCCAAGGCTACACCTTC,CSVEATQGYTF
-,-,TRBJ2-7,TRBV12-3/TRBV12-4,TGTGCCAGCAGTTTGTCTCTCGAGCAGTACTTC,CASSLSLEQYF
TRBD2,-,TRBJ2-7,TRBV30,TGTGCCTGGAGCCGAGGGAGGGGCTACGAGCAGTACTTC,CAWSRGRGYEQYF
TRBD2,-,TRBJ2-1,TRBV5-1,TGCGCCAGCAGCTTCCTACTAGCGGATAACTACAATGAGCAGTTCTTC,CASSFLLADNYNEQFF
TRBD2,once,TRBJ2-3,TRBV5-5,TGTGCCAGCAGCTTCCGGGCGGGAGAAGGCGCAGATACGCAGTATTTT,CASSFRAGEGADTQYF
TRBD1,once,TRBJ1-4,TRBV7-9,TGTGCCAGCAGCTCAGCCTCCGGGACAGGGGGATATGAAAAACTGTTTTTT,CASSSASGTGGYEKLFF
TRBD1,-,TRBJ2-7,TRBV28,TGTGCCAGCAGTCAGGGGGTGAACGAGCAGTACTTC,CASSQGVNEQYF
-,-,TRBJ1-5,TRBV6-5,TGTGCCAGCAGTTCCGGGGAGCATCAGCCCCAGCATTTT,CASSSGEHQPQHF
TRBD1,-,TRBJ1-1,TRBV6-5,TGTGCCAGCAGTTTGGACAGGGGTGTGAACACTGAAGCTTTCTTT,CASSLDRGVNTEAFF
TRBD2,-,TRBJ2-5,TRBV4-2,TGTGCCAGCAGCCAAGGCCTGGCGGGGACTAGCAGGAAAGAGACCCAGTACTTC,CASSQGLAGTSRKETQYF
TRBD1,-,TRBJ1-2,TRBV6-5,TGTGCCAGCTCGCGCGGGACAGTTTATGGCTACACCTTC,CASSRGTVYGYTF
-,few,TRBJ2-5,TRBV3-1/TRBV3-2,TGTGCCAGCAGCCAAGATCGGGGTGGAGAGACCCAGTACTTC,CASSQDRGGETQYF
-,-,TRBJ1-1,TRBV2,TGTGCCAGTTGGGGCAGGACAGCGAACACTGAAGCTTTCTTT,CASWGRTANTEAFF
TRBD1,once,TRBJ1-2,TRBV7-2,TGTGCCAGCACCCGGACAGGGGGCGACTATGGCTACACCTTC,CASTRTGGDYGYTF
-,-,TRBJ1-4,TRBV15,TGTGCCACCAGCCTTCAGGGCGTGGGAACTAATGAAAAACTGTTTTTT,CATSLQGVGTNEKLFF
TRBD1,-,TRBJ2-7,TRBV4-3,TGCGCCAGCAGCCAGGGTCGGGGGACAGGGGCTCAGGGAGAGCAGTACTTC,CASSQGRGTGAQGEQYF
-,-,TRBJ2-5,TRBV14,TGTGCCAGCAGTAAAGTGCTAAGGGGAGAGACCCAGTACTTC,CASSKVLRGETQYF
TRBD1,-,TRBJ2-7,TRBV11-2,TGTGCCAGCAGCCTCACTACCGGGACAGGGTCCCCCTACGAGCAGTACTTC,CASSLTTGTGSPYEQYF
-,-,TRBJ1-5,TRBV19,TGTGCCAGTAGAACGACACTCTATAGCAATCAGCCCCAGCATTTT,CASRTTLYSNQPQHF
-,-,TRBJ1-2,TRBV24-1,TGTGCCACCAGTGATTTCGCAGGGGACTATGGCTACACCTTC,CATSDFAGDYGYTF
-,-,TRBJ1-4,TRBV5-1,TGCGCCAGCAGCCGGACCACAGGGCTAGAGGAAAAACTGTTTTTT,CASSRTTGLEEKLFF
-,-,TRBJ1-2,TRBV29-1,TGCAGCACCACTCCGGGTCCCCCGACGGGCTATGGCTACACCTTC,CSTTPGPPTGYGYTF
-,-,TRBJ2-7,TRBV7-9,TGTGCCAGCAGCCATGACACAGGGACAAGCTCCTACGAGCAGTACTTC,CASSHDTGTSSYEQYF
TRBD2,-,TRBJ2-1,TRBV28,TGTGCCAGCCTCGGTGGGACTAACTCCTACAATGAGCAGTTCTTC,CASLGGTNSYNEQFF
TRBD1,-,TRBJ2-5,TRBV5-4,TGTGCCAGCAGCTTGGAGCAGGGGGTCCAGGAGACCCAGTACTTC,CASSLEQGVQETQYF
TRBD1,-,TRBJ2-3,TRBV9,TGTGCCAGCAGCGCCGGACAGGGGAGCACAGATACGCAGTATTTT,CASSAGQGSTDTQYF
-,once,TRBJ1-1,TRBV7-8,TGTGCCAGCAGGGTACTAGACTACACTGAAGCTTTCTTT,CASRVLDYTEAFF
TRBD1,-,TRBJ1-1,TRBV4-1,TGCGCCAGCAGCCAAGAGCCGGGACAGGGCGATGAAGCTTTCTTT,CASSQEPGQGDEAFF
-,few,TRBJ1-5,TRBV27,TGTGCCAGCAGTTTAAAGGGGCCGGATCAGCCCCAGCATTTT,CASSLKGPDQPQHF
TRBD2,once,TRBJ2-7,TRBV28,TGTGCCAGCACCGCTAGCGGGAGGAACTACGAGCAGTACTTC,CASTASGRNYEQYF
TRBD1,-,TRBJ1-1,TRBV30,TGTGCCTGGAGTGCAACCAAACAGGGGGCGGACGAAGCTTTCTTT,CAWSATKQGADEAFF